These 3 T cell receptor beta chains share one sample of origin, sequenced in a study of blood T cell repertoires in COVID-19 (dated by TCRdb to 2018 to 2020). Library preparation employed the immunoSEQ multiplex PCR assay. The table comes from immuneACCESS by way of TCRdb, which keeps in-frame sequences with V and J called. Part of the clones is missing from these tables; in studies checked, under half for an unresolved V gene and the rest for unknown reasons. Present in this sample are 310,000 or so clones, nearly 90% of which were seen just once. About 6% of the sample is in the top ten clones. What was sequenced was PBMCs or T cells enriched from blood (not recorded which). The source is a woman aged 30 to 39 who had recovered from COVID-19.

V gene TRBV11-2 combines with J gene TRBJ1-1; 7 bases align to TRBD1. Losses at the gene ends were 5 bases for V and 4 bases for J; bases not matched to a gene: 7. Germline V gene sequence: CDR1 SGHAT, CDR2 FQNNGV. This CDR3 region has 14 residues. CDR3 DNA sequence: TGTGCCAGCAGCCCCCGGCAGGGGGGCACTGAAGCTTTCTTT. This codes for CASSPRQGGTEAFF. The variable domain in full, completed from reference TRBV11-2 and TRBJ1-1, reads EAGVAQSPRYKIIEKRQSVAFWCNPISGHATLYWYQQILGQGPKLLIQFQNNGVVDDSQLPKDRFSAERLKGVDSTLKIQPAKLEDSAVYLCASSPRQGGTEAFFGQGTRLTVV.

This rearrangement joins TRBV2 to TRBJ2-1; D unresolved. The germline V gene has CDR1 SNHLY and CDR2 FYNNEI. Trimming removed 4 bases from V and 0 bases from J, with 10 bases in between. The CDR3 contains 15 residues. CDR3 in DNA: TGTGCCAGCAGTGTCGAGAAGAGCTCCTACAATGAGCAGTTCTTC. Translated: CASSVEKSSYNEQFF.

V is TRBV6-1 and J is TRBJ1-1; D is perhaps TRBD1 (5 bases). The CDR3 has 16 amino acids. Germline CDR1 MNHNS, CDR2 SASEGT. Trimming cost V 1 base and J 7 bases, with 19 bases left between them. CDR3 sequence (DNA): TGTGCCAGCAGTGAAGAATTGGGTTGGGGCCCAAATGAAGCTTTCTTT. Amino acid sequence: CASSEELGWGPNEAFF.